What follows is one T cell receptor beta chain and its context. Its antigen is unknown. No base quality values were provided; no much bigger clone lies one nucleotide off. Whole blood was collected in K2EDTA tubes by collaborating institutions according to the institutions' own protocols. Collaborator samples were shipped for TCRbeta analysis as frozen whole blood, isolated PBMCs, or DNA extracted from either sample type. The data were taken from a study of blood T cell repertoires in COVID-19 (dated by TCRdb to 2019 to 2021). Describing the broader study: Samples covering the acute and convalescent phases of COVID-19 were provided by collaborators in the United States, Italy and Spain. Deeply sampled blood TCRbeta repertoires from subjects exposed to, actively infected with, or recovered from COVID-19 were included in the dataset. The material from the prospective study consisted of cDNA or gDNA derived from T cells, B-cell-depleted T cells, or PBMCs. Nearly every sample came with metadata listing a de-identified subject ID, COVID-19 status, age in years and sex. The repertoires were released in a freely available public database intended as a resource for research on the immune response to SARS-CoV-2. Where HLA class I and class II types were available, the types were taken from metadata supplied by the sample provider, not from assay-based typing. The samples were drawn from two sources: the first 160 participants of the ongoing ImmuneRACE study, and 950 to 1,500 subjects contributed by 6 global collaborators.

General conclusions and limits of the study: The amount of clinical and demographic metadata varied by source and participant and was provided uncurated.

Reading the germline V gene gives CDR1 SGHVS and CDR2 FQNEAQ. V is clipped by 1 base and J by 0 bases, and the sequence between their germline boundaries is 13 bases long. Including the terminal cysteine and phenylalanine, the CDR3 comprises 18 residues. Of the read, only the CDR3 DNA is kept; its 54 bases are in frame from base 1. TCRbeta CDR3 regions were amplified from genomic DNA using the immunoSEQ Assay, a bias-controlled multiplex PCR. The source study handled its data this way. The number of nucleated cells in each sample was estimated by amplification of reference gene primers within the assay. Sequence reads were collapsed and filtered to measure the absolute abundance of every unique TCRbeta CDR3 rearrangement. For each sample, productive Simpson clonality was calculated as the square root of Simpson's diversity index across productive rearrangements. The table was pulled from immuneACCESS by TCRdb, which kept in-frame rearrangements only. Such tables lose some clones; where checked, under half of the loss comes from unresolved V genes, and the rest has no known cause. That table furnishes V, J and clone size, whereas the DNA furnished D and trimming. The sample has fewer than 65,000 clones on record, more than 90% of them singletons. Of the sample, 3.9% is held by the ten largest clones.

The chain was built from TRBV7-8 and TRBJ1-6, with a tentative D gene TRBD1 over 6 matching bases. The sample was peripheral blood. The clonotype comes from a middle-aged man with acute or convalescent COVID-19. Here is the DNA: TGTGCCAGCAGCTTAGACAGGGTATTAACCTCCTATAATTCACCCCTCCACTTT. Its protein reads: CASSLDRVLTSYNSPLHF.